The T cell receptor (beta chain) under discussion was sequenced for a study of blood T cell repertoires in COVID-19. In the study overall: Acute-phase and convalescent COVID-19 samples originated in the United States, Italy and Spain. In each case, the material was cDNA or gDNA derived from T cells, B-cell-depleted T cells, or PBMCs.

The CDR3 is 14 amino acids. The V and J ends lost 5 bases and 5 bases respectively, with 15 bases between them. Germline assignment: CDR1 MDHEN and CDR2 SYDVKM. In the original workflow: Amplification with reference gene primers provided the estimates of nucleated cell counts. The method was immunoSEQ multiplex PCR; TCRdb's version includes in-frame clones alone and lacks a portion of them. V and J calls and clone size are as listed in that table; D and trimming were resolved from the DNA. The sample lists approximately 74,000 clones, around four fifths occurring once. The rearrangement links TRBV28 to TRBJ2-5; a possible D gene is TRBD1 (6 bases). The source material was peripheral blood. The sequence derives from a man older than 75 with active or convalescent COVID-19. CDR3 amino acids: CASSAQTGSETQYF. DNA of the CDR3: TGTGCCAGCAGTGCCCAGACAGGTTCGGAGACCCAGTACTTC.